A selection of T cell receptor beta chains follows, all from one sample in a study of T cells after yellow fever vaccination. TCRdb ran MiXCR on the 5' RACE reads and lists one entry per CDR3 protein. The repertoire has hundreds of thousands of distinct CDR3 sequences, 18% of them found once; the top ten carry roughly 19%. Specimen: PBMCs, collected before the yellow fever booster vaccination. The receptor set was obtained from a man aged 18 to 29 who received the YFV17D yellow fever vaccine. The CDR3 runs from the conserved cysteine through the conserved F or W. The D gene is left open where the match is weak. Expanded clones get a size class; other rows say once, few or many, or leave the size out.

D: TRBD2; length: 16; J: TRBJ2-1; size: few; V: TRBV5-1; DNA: TGCGCCAGCAGCCCCAGGGGCGGGGGGCCCTACAATGAGCAGTTCTTC; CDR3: CASSPRGGGPYNEQFF
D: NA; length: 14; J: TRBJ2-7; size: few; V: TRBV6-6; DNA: TGTGCCAGCAGTTCCACTCGGGGTTCTTGGGAGCAGTACTTC; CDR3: CASSSTRGSWEQYF
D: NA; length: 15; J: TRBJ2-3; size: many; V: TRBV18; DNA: TGTGCCAGCTCACCACCGAGGGGAGGCCCAGATACGCAGTATTTT; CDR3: CASSPPRGGPDTQYF
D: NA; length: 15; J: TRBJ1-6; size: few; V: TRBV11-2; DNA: TGTGCCAGCAGCTTCGCGGGACTCGGCGGCTCACCCCTCCACTTT; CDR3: CASSFAGLGGSPLHF
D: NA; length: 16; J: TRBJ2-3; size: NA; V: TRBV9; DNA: TGTGCCAGCAGCGCGGGACCCCTGCCCCCCACAGATACGCAGTATTTT; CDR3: CASSAGPLPPTDTQYF
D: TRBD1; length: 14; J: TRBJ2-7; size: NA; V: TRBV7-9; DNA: TGTGCCAGCAGCTTCGGACAGGATGACTACGAGCAGTACTTC; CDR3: CASSFGQDDYEQYF
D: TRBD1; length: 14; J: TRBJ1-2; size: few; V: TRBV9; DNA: TGTGCCAGCAGCGGTACAGGGGGCCTCTATGGCTACACCTTC; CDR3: CASSGTGGLYGYTF
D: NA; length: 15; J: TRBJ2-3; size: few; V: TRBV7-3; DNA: TGTGCCAGCAGCTCCTGGGTAGCGGCATCAGATACGCAGTATTTT; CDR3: CASSSWVAASDTQYF
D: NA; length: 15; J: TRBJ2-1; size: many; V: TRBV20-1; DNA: TGCAGTGCTAGAGATTCGACAGGCCCCTACAATGAGCAGTTCTTC; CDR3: CSARDSTGPYNEQFF
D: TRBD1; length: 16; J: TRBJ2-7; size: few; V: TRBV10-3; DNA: TGTGCCATTTCGTCCGGACAGGGAAGGATTCCCTACGAGCAGTACTTC; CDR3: CAISSGQGRIPYEQYF
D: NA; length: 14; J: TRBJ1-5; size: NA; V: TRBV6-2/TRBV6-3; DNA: TGTGCCAGCAGTTACGGTTATGGCAATCAGCCCCAGCATTTT; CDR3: CASSYGYGNQPQHF
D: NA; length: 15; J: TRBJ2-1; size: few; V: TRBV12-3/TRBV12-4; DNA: TGTGCCAGCAGTTTAAGACAGCTACCATACAATGAGCAGTTCTTC; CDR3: CASSLRQLPYNEQFF
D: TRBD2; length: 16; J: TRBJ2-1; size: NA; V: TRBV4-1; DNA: TGCGCCAGCAGCCAAGGTAGCGGGGGGACCTACAATGAGCAGTTCTTC; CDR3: CASSQGSGGTYNEQFF
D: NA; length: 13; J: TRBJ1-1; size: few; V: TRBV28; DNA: TGTGCCAGCAGCCGTAGAGTCTGGGCTGAAGCTTTCTTT; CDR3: CASSRRVWAEAFF
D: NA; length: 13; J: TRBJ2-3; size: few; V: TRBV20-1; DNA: TGCAGTGCTAGCAACCGAAGGCTAGATACGCAGTATTTT; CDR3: CSASNRRLDTQYF
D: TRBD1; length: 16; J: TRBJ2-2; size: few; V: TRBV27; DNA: TGTGCCAGCAGTTCGGCCGGGACAGAGAACACCGGGGAGCTGTTTTTT; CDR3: CASSSAGTENTGELFF
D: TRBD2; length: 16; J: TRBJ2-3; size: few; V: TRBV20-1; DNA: TGCAGTGCTAGAGATCCCCTAGCGGGGCGCACAGATACGCAGTATTTT; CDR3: CSARDPLAGRTDTQYF
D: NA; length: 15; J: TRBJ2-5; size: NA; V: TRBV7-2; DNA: TGTGCCAGCAGCCCCCCCGGGGGCGAACGAGAGACCCAGTACTTC; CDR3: CASSPPGGERETQYF
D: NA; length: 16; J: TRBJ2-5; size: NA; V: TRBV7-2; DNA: TGTGCCAGCAGCTTAGCTATCTTGGCGGGGTCAGAGACCCAGTACTTC; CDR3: CASSLAILAGSETQYF
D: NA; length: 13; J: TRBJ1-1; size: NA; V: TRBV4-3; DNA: TGCGCCAGCAGCCAAGAGGATCGCGGAGAAGCTTTCTTT; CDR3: CASSQEDRGEAFF
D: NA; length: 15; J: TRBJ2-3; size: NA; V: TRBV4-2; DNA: TGTGCCAGCAGCCAAGATCTCACAGCCACAGATACGCAGTATTTT; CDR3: CASSQDLTATDTQYF
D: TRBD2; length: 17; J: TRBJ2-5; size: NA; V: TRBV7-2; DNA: TGTGCCAGCAGCTGGACTAGCGGGGGGGTCTACCAAGAGACCCAGTACTTC; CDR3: CASSWTSGGVYQETQYF
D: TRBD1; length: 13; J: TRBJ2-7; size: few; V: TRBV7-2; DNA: TGTGCCAGCAGCTCGACAGGGGGCTACGAGCAGTACTTC; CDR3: CASSSTGGYEQYF
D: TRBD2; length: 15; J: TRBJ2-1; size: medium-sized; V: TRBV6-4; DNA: TGTGCCAGCAGTGAAGCGGGGGGCTCCTACAATGAGCAGTTCTTC; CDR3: CASSEAGGSYNEQFF
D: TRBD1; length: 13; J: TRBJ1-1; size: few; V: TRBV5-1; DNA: TGCGCCAGCAGCCCAAGCAGGGGGTTTGAAGCTTTCTTT; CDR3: CASSPSRGFEAFF
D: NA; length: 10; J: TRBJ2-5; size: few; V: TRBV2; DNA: TGTGCCGTACGAGTGGAGACCCAGTACTTC; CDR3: CAVRVETQYF
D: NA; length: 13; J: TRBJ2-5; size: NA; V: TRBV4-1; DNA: TGCGCCAGCGCAGGGCGGCGCCAAGAGACCCAGTACTTC; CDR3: CASAGRRQETQYF
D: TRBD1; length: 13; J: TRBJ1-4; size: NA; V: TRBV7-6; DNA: TGTGCCAGCAGCTCCGGACAGGGGGAAAAACTGTTTTTT; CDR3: CASSSGQGEKLFF
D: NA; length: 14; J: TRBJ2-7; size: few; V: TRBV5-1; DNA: TGCGCCAGCAGCTTGATAGGGACCTCCTACGAGCAGTACTTC; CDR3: CASSLIGTSYEQYF
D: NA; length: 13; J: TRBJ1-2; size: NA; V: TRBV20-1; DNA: TGCAGTGCCTCTCGATACGCTAACTATGGCTACACCTTC; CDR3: CSASRYANYGYTF
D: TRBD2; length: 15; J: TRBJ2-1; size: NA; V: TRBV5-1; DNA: TGCGCCAGCAGCCCGGCGGGGGGTACGGGCGATGAGCAGTTCTTC; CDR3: CASSPAGGTGDEQFF
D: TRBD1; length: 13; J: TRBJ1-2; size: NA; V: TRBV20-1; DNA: TGCAGTGCTAGAGTCAGGGGGAACTATGGCTACACCTTC; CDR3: CSARVRGNYGYTF
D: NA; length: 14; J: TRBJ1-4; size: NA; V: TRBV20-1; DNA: TGCAGTGCTGTTGTGGGCAGGGAAAATGAAAAACTGTTTTTT; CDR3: CSAVVGRENEKLFF
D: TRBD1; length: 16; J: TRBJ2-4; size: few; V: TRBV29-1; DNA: TGCAGCGCCCGAGGTTTCGAGGGGGCGTACAAAAACATTCAGTACTTC; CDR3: CSARGFEGAYKNIQYF
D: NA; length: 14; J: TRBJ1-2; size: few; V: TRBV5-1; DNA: TGCGCCAGCAGCTTGGAAGGGCCCAACTATGGCTACACCTTC; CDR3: CASSLEGPNYGYTF
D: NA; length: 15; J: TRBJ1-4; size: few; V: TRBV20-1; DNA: TGCAGTGCTAGTCCTTTGACGGTAGTCGGGGAAAAACTGTTTTTT; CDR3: CSASPLTVVGEKLFF
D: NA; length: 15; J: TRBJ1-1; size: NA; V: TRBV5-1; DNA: TGCGCCAGCAGCCCGGTTGACAGGAGGAACACTGAAGCTTTCTTT; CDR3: CASSPVDRRNTEAFF
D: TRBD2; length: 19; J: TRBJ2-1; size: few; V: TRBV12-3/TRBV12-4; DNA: TGTGCCAGCAGTTTAGCGAGGGCTAGCGGGGTCCGCGCCCCCAATGAGCAGTTCTTC; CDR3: CASSLARASGVRAPNEQFF
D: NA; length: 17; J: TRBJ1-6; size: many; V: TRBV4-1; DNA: TGCGCCAGCAGCCAAGGCAGCCAAGACCTTTATAATTCACCCCTCCACTTT; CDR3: CASSQGSQDLYNSPLHF
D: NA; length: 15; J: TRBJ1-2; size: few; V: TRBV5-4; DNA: TGTGCCAGCAGCTTGACAGGATCCGCTAACTATGGCTACACCTTC; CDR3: CASSLTGSANYGYTF